One sample yielded the 22 T cell receptor beta chains listed below, sequenced in a study of blood T cells in healthy people across ages. A second about 6 to 12 cycle PCR used barcoded and J-beta primers. TCRdb re-analysed the 5' RACE reads in MiXCR, keeping a single row per CDR3 protein. This table holds hundreds of thousands of distinct CDR3 sequences, under 70% found once. Sequencing was carried out using blood. The receptors were gathered from a man in his 60s in good health.

V is TRBV2 and J is TRBJ2-4; a weak D match, TRBD1 (6 bases). This CDR3 has 13 residues. Per the germline V gene, CDR1 is SNHLY and CDR2 is FYNNEI. The V and J ends lost 6 bases and 3 bases respectively, with 9 bases between them. CDR3 region: CASRAGDKNIQYF. The CDR3 nucleotides are TGTGCCAGCAGAGCAGGGGACAAAAACATTCAGTACTTC.

The chain recombines TRBV20-1 with TRBJ1-1; D unclear. The CDR3 runs 14 residues. The V gene's germline CDR1 is DFQATT and CDR2 SNEGSKA (reference sequence). V was clipped by 5 bases and J by 1 base, with 14 bases between them. DNA of the CDR3: TGCAGTGCTCGACCGGGATCGGGGAACACTGAAGCTTTCTTT. This codes for CSARPGSGNTEAFF.

The chain uses TRBV3-1 and TRBJ2-3; no clear D. From germline, CDR1 is LGHDT and CDR2 YNNKEL (reference sequence). Deletions cut 5 bases from V and 6 bases from J, with 18 bases between. CDR3 length: 15 amino acids. The CDR3 region has the DNA TGTGCCAGCAGCTTCCACACCAGCCGAGAGGATACGCAGTATTTT. This translates into CASSFHTSREDTQYF.

This sequence joins TRBV6-5 and TRBJ1-2; 11 nucleotides line up with TRBD1. Germline values: CDR1 MNHEY, CDR2 SVGAGI. Trimming at V came to 8 bases and at J to 4 bases, leaving 6 bases not matched to a gene. The CDR3 runs to 14 residues. The CDR3 region has the DNA TGTGCCAGCGGGACAGGGGGTTTCGGCTATGGCTACACCTTC. As protein: CASGTGGFGYGYTF.

The chain is built from TRBV28 and TRBJ1-5, with a weak D call TRBD1 (6 bases). There are 14 residues in the CDR3. Trimming stripped 8 bases from V and 10 bases from J, with 21 bases between. Germline V gene data show CDR1 as MDHEN and CDR2 as SYDVKM. The CDR3 DNA is TGTGCCAGCTTAACGTCGGGGGGCGCAAGTCCCCAGCATTTT. Its translation is CASLTSGGASPQHF.

This clonotype was counted a few times. This chain links TRBV25-1 with TRBJ2-1, with 12 positions matching TRBD2. CDR1 MGHDK and CDR2 SYGVNS come from the germline V gene. The J segment lost 6 bases and the V segment lost 1 base, leaving 7 bases of the junction unmatched. This CDR3 is 17 amino acids long. In DNA, the CDR3 is TGTGCCAGCAGTGAATGGGCTAGCGGGGGGGGTATCAATGAGCAGTTCTTC. This encodes CASSEWASGGGINEQFF.

The V and J genes are TRBV4-1 and TRBJ2-3; perhaps TRBD1 as D (5 bases). From germline, CDR1 is MGHRA and CDR2 YSYEKL. V shed 4 bases and J shed 6 bases, with 17 bases lying between them. This CDR3 has 15 residues. This CDR3 reads CASSRGAAPTDTQYF. For the CDR3, the DNA is TGCGCCAGCAGCCGTGGGGCCGCCCCGACGGATACGCAGTATTTT.

In this sample, this clonotype turned up a few times. This sequence joins TRBV4-1 and TRBJ1-2, with a weak D call TRBD1 (5 bases). The V gene lost 0 bases and the J gene lost 3 bases, with 11 bases spanning the gap. This CDR3 spans 15 amino acids. Germline values: CDR1 MGHRA, CDR2 YSYEKL. The CDR3 DNA follows: TGCGCCAGCAGCCAAGAAAACAGGCCGTACTATGGCTACACCTTC. It specifies CASSQENRPYYGYTF.

The rearrangement joins TRBV10-3 to TRBJ1-6, with 7 positions matching TRBD1. CDR1 is ENHRY and CDR2 is SYGVKD in the germline V gene. The ends lost 8 bases at V and 7 bases at J; junction bases unmatched: 5. CDR3 length equals 13 residues. This CDR3 reads CAISTGTNSPLHF. CDR3 in DNA: TGTGCCATCTCGACAGGGACCAATTCACCCCTCCACTTT.

The chain has TRBV10-3 and TRBJ1-2, with D uncertain. V gave up 3 bases and J gave up 4 bases, with 12 bases separating them. Germline assignment: CDR1 ENHRY and CDR2 SYGVKD. The CDR3 extends over 14 amino acids. CDR3 sequence: CAISDGSWGYGYTF. The CDR3, as DNA: TGTGCCATCAGTGACGGGTCCTGGGGCTATGGCTACACCTTC.

The rearrangement links TRBV6-2 or TRBV6-3 to TRBJ2-1; 11 positions agree with TRBD2. The ends lost 6 bases at V and 8 bases at J; junction bases unmatched: 12. There are 16 residues in the CDR3. Per germline, CDR1 MNHEY and CDR2 SVGEGT. The CDR3 nucleotides read TGTGCCAGCAGCCCTAGTAGCGGGGGGGCTCAATATGAGCAGTTCTTC. Encoded protein: CASSPSSGGAQYEQFF.

In its sample, this clonotype was seen a few times. The gene calls are TRBV29-1 and TRBJ2-3; tentatively, D is TRBD1 (6 bases). Germline values: CDR1 SQVTM, CDR2 ANQGSEA. V dropped 5 bases and J dropped 14 bases, with 23 bases sitting between them. The length of the CDR3 is 13 residues. CDR3 sequence: CSVSQGSRGGWYF. CDR3 in DNA: TGCAGCGTTAGCCAGGGTTCCAGAGGGGGATGGTATTTT.

This clonotype was observed a few times. CDR3: CASSPPGGRSYNEQFF. CDR3 nucleotide sequence: TGTGCCAGCAGCCCCCCGGGGGGCAGATCCTACAATGAGCAGTTCTTC. The chain carries TRBV28 and TRBJ2-1; a weak D match, TRBD2 (7 bases). The CDR3 is made up of 16 amino acids. The germline V gene encodes CDR1 MDHEN and CDR2 SYDVKM. The V gene lost 6 bases and the J gene lost 1 base, with 16 bases spanning the gap. Variable domain in full (rest from reference TRBV28 and TRBJ2-1): DVKVTQSSRYLVKRTGEKVFLECVQDMDHENMFWYRQDPGLGLRLIYFSYDVKMKEKGDIPEGYSVSREKKERFSLILESASTNQTSMYLCASSPPGGRSYNEQFFGPGTRLTVL.

This clonotype has a handful of counts. The chain couples TRBV25-1 to TRBJ1-1; D is ambiguous. Trimming stripped 1 base from V and 1 base from J, with 7 bases between. The germline V gene has CDR1 MGHDK and CDR2 SYGVNS. The CDR3 has 14 residues. For the CDR3, the DNA is TGTGCCAGCAGTGAATTAGGCGGGAACACTGAAGCTTTCTTT. Protein product: CASSELGGNTEAFF.

The chain has TRBV20-1 and TRBJ2-1, with D maybe TRBD2 (6 bases). Trimming left V 6 bases short and J 15 bases short, with 33 bases between. This CDR3 is 16 amino acids long. Germline CDR1 is DFQATT and CDR2 is SNEGSKA (reference sequence). The CDR3 sequence is CSAAPSSGRSKNEAFF. Written as DNA, the CDR3 is TGCAGTGCCGCTCCCTCCTCAGGGAGGTCCAAGAATGAGGCGTTCTTC.

The chain joins TRBV6-2 or TRBV6-3 to TRBJ2-7, with 8 nucleotides matching TRBD2. CDR3 length: 15 residues. Per germline, CDR1 MNHEY and CDR2 SVGEGT. Trimming at V came to 7 bases and at J to 6 bases, leaving 14 bases not matched to a gene. CDR3 DNA sequence: TGTGCCAGCACTGGCCCCCGGGGGGGCCACTGCGAGCAGTACTTC. Its protein product is CASTGPRGGHCEQYF.

The chain links TRBV12-3 or TRBV12-4 to TRBJ1-2, with D unclear. Trimming removed 5 bases at V and 8 bases at J, with 12 bases between. The CDR3 sequence is 12 residues long. The CDR3 sequence: CASSPRFGGYTF. The CDR3 coding sequence is TGTGCCAGCAGTCCCCGTTTCGGGGGCTACACCTTC.

The chain is built from TRBV6-5 and TRBJ2-5, with D perhaps assigned TRBD1 or TRBD2 (5 bases each). Germline CDR1 MNHEY, CDR2 SVGAGI. The ends were cut back, 7 bases at V and 6 bases at J, with 18 bases in the middle. CDR3 size: 14 residues. CDR3 sequence reads: CASKGTENQKTQYF. CDR3 DNA: TGTGCCAGCAAAGGGACGGAGAATCAGAAGACCCAGTACTTC.

The chain uses TRBV12-3 or TRBV12-4 and TRBJ1-2, with a tentative D call TRBD1 (5 bases). Trimming removed 6 bases at V and 3 bases at J, with 17 bases between. CDR3 size: 15 residues. CDR3 nucleotide sequence: TGTGCCAGCAGGACAACAGGAGGTTTTGACTATGGCTACACCTTC. Translation: CASRTTGGFDYGYTF.

This clonotype occurred a few times. The rearrangement joins TRBV12-3 or TRBV12-4 to TRBJ2-1, with no clear D. CDR3 size: 13 residues. The V end lost 3 bases, the J end lost 7 bases, and 10 bases lay between the germline ends. The DNA of the CDR3 is TGTGCCAGCAGTTTCGGGCCCCTAAATGAGCAGTTCTTC. Translated, it gives CASSFGPLNEQFF.

DNA of the CDR3: TGTGCCAGCGGTGGAGGGACAGAAGAGACCCAGTACTTC. Protein product: CASGGGTEETQYF. The rearrangement links TRBV19 to TRBJ2-5; D is perhaps TRBD1 (7 bases). The V gene lost 9 bases and the J gene lost 3 bases, with 14 bases spanning the gap. Germline V gene data show CDR1 as LNHDA and CDR2 as SQIVND (reference sequence). The CDR3 has 13 amino acids.

This clonotype has only a few counts. The chain employs TRBV25-1 and TRBJ2-5; possible D gene TRBD1, 5 bases. CDR3 size: 14 residues. The germline V gene has CDR1 MGHDK and CDR2 SYGVNS. Trimming pared 6 bases from V and 1 base from J, leaving 12 bases between. The CDR3 DNA sequence: TGTGCCAGCAGGGTCGCAGGGTCCCAAGAGACCCAGTACTTC. Amino acid sequence: CASRVAGSQETQYF.